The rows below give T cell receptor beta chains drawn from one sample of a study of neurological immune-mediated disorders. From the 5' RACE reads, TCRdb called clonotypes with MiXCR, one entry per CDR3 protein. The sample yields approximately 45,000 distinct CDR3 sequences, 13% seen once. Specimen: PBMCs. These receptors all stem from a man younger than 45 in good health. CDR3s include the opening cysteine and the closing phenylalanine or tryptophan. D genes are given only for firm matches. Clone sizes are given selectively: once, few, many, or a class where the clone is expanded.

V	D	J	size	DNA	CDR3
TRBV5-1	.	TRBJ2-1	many	TGCGCCAGCAGCTTGAACAGCAACAATGAGCAGTTCTTC	CASSLNSNNEQFF
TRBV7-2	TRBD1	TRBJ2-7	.	TGTGCCAGCACCCGTATAACCGGGACAGGGGGGGGCGAGCAGTACTTC	CASTRITGTGGGEQYF
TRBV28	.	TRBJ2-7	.	TGTGCCAGCAGTCTCTTGGTCCCAGGCCCCAACTCCTACGAGCAGTACTTC	CASSLLVPGPNSYEQYF
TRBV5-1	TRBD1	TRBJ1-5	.	TGCGCAAGCAGATTTACAGGGGCCCAGCCCCAGCATTTT	CASRFTGAQPQHF
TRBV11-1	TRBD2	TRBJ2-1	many	TGTGCCAGCAGCTTAGGGTCGCGGGAGGACGAGCAGTTCTTC	CASSLGSREDEQFF
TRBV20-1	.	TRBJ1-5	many	TGCAGTGCCACCGGGACGGCAAATCAGCCCCAGCATTTT	CSATGTANQPQHF
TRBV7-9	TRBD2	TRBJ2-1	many	TGTGCCAGCAGCACAGAGACTAGCGGGAGAGTGATCCATGAGCAGTTCTTC	CASSTETSGRVIHEQFF
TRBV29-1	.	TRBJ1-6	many	TGCAGCGTTCGGGAGGTGGATAATTCACCCCTCCACTTT	CSVREVDNSPLHF
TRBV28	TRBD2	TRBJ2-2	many	TGTGCCAGCAGTTTATGGAGGCTAGCGGGAGGGCCCGGGGAGCTGTTTTTT	CASSLWRLAGGPGELFF
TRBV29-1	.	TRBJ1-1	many	TGCAGCGTTGAGGGTCAGGGAGAGTCTGAAGCTTTCTTT	CSVEGQGESEAFF